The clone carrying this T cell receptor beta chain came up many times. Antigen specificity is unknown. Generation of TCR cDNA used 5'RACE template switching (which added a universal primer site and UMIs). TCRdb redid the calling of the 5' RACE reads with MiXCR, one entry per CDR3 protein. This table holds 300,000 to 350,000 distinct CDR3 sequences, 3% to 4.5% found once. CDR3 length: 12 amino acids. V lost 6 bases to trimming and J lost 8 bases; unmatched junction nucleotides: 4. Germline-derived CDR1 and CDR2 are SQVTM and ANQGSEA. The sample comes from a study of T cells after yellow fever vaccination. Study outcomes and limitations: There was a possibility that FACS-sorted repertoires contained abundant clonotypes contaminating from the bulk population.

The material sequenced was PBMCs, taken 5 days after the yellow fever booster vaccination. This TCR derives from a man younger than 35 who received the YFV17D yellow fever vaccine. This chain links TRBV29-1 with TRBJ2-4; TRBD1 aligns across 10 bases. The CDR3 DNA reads TGCAGCGTCACAGGGACAGGGGACATTCAGTACTTC. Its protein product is CSVTGTGDIQYF. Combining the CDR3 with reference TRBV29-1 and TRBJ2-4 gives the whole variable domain SAVISQKPSRDICQRGTSLTIQCQVDSQVTMMFWYRQQPGQSLTLIATANQGSEATYESGFVIDKFPISRPNLTFSTLTVSNMSPEDSSIYLCSVTGTGDIQYFGAGTRLSVL.